The 14 T cell receptor beta chains listed next were all sequenced from one sample in a study of cytomegalovirus exposure and HLA in healthy donors (TCRdb year 2017). Library creation used the immunoSEQ multiplex PCR assay. For the multiplex PCR, a mixture combining 60 forward primers for TCR Vbeta segments and 13 reverse primers for TCR Jbeta segments was used. TCRdb holds this immuneACCESS table with in-frame rearrangements only. Some clones are missing; in checked studies, unresolved V genes explain under half, and the rest has no known cause. The sample table records about 87,000 clones; less than 80% of these occur just once. In total, the top ten clones hold approximately 20% of the sample. Sequencing was carried out using PBMCs. These receptors were taken from a man between 25 and 39 years old in good health and CMV-seropositive.

This sequence joins TRBV28 and TRBJ1-5; no definite D call. This CDR3 is built from 12 residues. Trimming cost V 7 bases and J 6 bases, with 10 bases left between them. Germline V gene data show CDR1 as MDHEN and CDR2 as SYDVKM. The CDR3 DNA reads as TGTGCCAGCACCAGGTGGCCTCAGCCCCAGCATTTT. It is translated as CASTRWPQPQHF.

V usage is TRBV27 and J usage is TRBJ2-7; 11 bases are shared with TRBD2. The CDR3 is 15 amino acids. From germline, CDR1 is MNHEY and CDR2 SMNVEV (reference sequence). The V segment lost 3 bases and the J segment 7 bases; nucleotides outside the gene matches: 8. Here the CDR3 DNA reads TGTGCCAGCAGTTTCTCACTAGCGGGAGCGGGAGAGCAGTACTTC. Protein: CASSFSLAGAGEQYF.

The chain links TRBV7-3 to TRBJ2-3, with TRBD2 matching over 12 bases. CDR1 and CDR2 (germline): SGHTA, FQGTGA. J lost 3 bases, V lost 4 bases, and 5 bases had no gene match. This CDR3 is 16 amino acids long. CDR3 amino acids: CASSSFLAGGTDTQYF. The CDR3 DNA sequence: TGTGCCAGCAGCTCCTTCCTAGCGGGAGGGACAGATACGCAGTATTTT.

The V call is TRBV15, the J call TRBJ2-7; maybe TRBD2 (5 bases). Germline assignment: CDR1 LNHNV and CDR2 YYDKDF (reference sequence). V shed 0 bases and J shed 12 bases, with 12 bases lying between them. This CDR3 spans 12 amino acids. The CDR3 DNA reads TGTGCCACCAGCAGAGAGACGGGAATTCGGTACTTC. Amino acid sequence: CATSRETGIRYF.

The chain joins TRBV7-6 to TRBJ2-2; D is possibly TRBD1 (8 bases). CDR1 SGHVS and CDR2 FNYEAQ come from the germline V gene. V lost 3 bases to trimming and J lost 6 bases, with 14 bases between them. This CDR3 has 15 residues. The CDR3 loop is CASSFTGGGPGELFF. The CDR3 region has the DNA TGTGCCAGCAGCTTCACAGGGGGGGGGCCCGGGGAGCTGTTTTTT. The variable domain in full, completed from reference TRBV7-6 and TRBJ2-2, reads GAGVSQSPRYKVTKRGQDVALRCDPISGHVSLYWYRQALGQGPEFLTYFNYEAQQDKSGLPNDRFSAERPEGSISTLTIQRTEQRDSAMYRCASSFTGGGPGELFFGEGSRLTVL.

The J gene is TRBJ2-2, the V gene TRBV5-1; a weak D match, TRBD1 (6 bases). The CDR3 has 16 amino acids. Germline CDR1 reads SGHRS; CDR2 reads YFSETQ. V gave up 1 base and J gave up 3 bases, with 13 bases separating them. In DNA form, the CDR3 reads TGCGCCAGCAGCTTGATAGGGCCAGGGGACACCGGGGAGCTGTTTTTT. Amino acid sequence: CASSLIGPGDTGELFF. The full variable domain, with the rest looked up from reference TRBV5-1 and TRBJ2-2, is KAGVTQTPRYLIKTRGQQVTLSCSPISGHRSVSWYQQTPGQGLQFLFEYFSETQRNKGNFPGRFSGRQFSNSRSEMNVSTLELGDSALYLCASSLIGPGDTGELFFGEGSRLTVL.

This rearrangement joins TRBV6-1 to TRBJ1-3; D unclear. CDR3 length: 12 residues. The V end lost 8 bases, the J end lost 4 bases, and 9 bases lay between the germline ends. Germline V lookup: CDR1 MNHNS, CDR2 SASEGT. The CDR3 sequence: CASATLGNTIYF. CDR3 DNA sequence: TGTGCCAGCGCGACTCTGGGAAACACCATATATTTT.

This chain connects TRBV7-9 to TRBJ1-2; 7 bases align to TRBD1. CDR1 and CDR2 (germline): SEHNR, FQNEAQ (reference sequence). This CDR3 is 16 amino acids long. The V gene end was trimmed by 5 bases and the J gene end by 4 bases; junction bases not matched to a gene: 13. CDR3 in amino acids: CASSRDSGSPVYGYTF. CDR3 DNA: TGTGCCAGCAGCAGGGACAGCGGATCCCCGGTCTATGGCTACACCTTC.

As DNA, the CDR3 is TGTGCTAGTGGTTCCCCGACTCCGATCTCTGGAAACACCATATATTTT. The encoded protein is CASGSPTPISGNTIYF. The chain employs TRBV12-5 and TRBJ1-3; D is unresolved. Germline CDR1 and CDR2: LGHNT and FRNRAP. V lost 4 bases, J lost 0 bases, and 13 bases lay in between. This CDR3 region has 16 residues.

The chain combines TRBV7-2 with TRBJ1-2; the match to TRBD1 covers 10 bases. Germline trimming cut 1 base from V and 8 bases from J; bases unmatched to any gene: 4. Germline CDR1 is SGHTA and CDR2 is FQGNSA. This CDR3 is 14 amino acids long. CDR3 coding DNA: TGTGCCAGCAGCTTAGGGACAGGGGGAAAGGGCTACACCTTC. Translated: CASSLGTGGKGYTF.

This clone was recorded a few times. The rearrangement uses TRBV9 and TRBJ1-5, with TRBD1 matching over 7 bases. Germline CDR1 SGDLS, CDR2 YYNGEE. With V trimmed by 0 bases and J by 4 bases, 4 bases remained unmatched. The CDR3 has 15 amino acids. The CDR3 nucleotides read TGTGCCAGCAGCGTAGATGGGACAGTAAATCAGCCCCAGCATTTT. This translates into CASSVDGTVNQPQHF.

The rearrangement uses TRBV5-1 and TRBJ1-1; D is ambiguous. Per the germline V gene, CDR1 is SGHRS and CDR2 is YFSETQ. This CDR3 region has 12 residues. Trimming removed 5 bases at V and 4 bases at J, with 9 bases between. The DNA for the CDR3 is TGCGCCAGCAGGAGGGCGGCCACTGAAGCTTTCTTT. Encoded protein: CASRRAATEAFF.

This chain uses TRBV11-2 with TRBJ2-1; 9 nucleotides agree with TRBD2. V dropped 5 bases and J dropped 15; count of bases not matched to a gene: 20. This CDR3 contains 16 residues. CDR1 is SGHAT, CDR2 FQNNGV, per germline. In DNA, the CDR3 is TGTGCCAGCAGCCCCCCGGGGAGCGGGGGGTCATATGTGCCGTTCTTC. Translating it yields CASSPPGSGGSYVPFF.

V usage is TRBV28 and J usage is TRBJ2-7, with a weak D call TRBD2 (6 bases). Germline assignment: CDR1 MDHEN and CDR2 SYDVKM. The V and J ends lost 6 bases and 3 bases respectively, with 15 bases between them. CDR3 length equals 14 residues. CDR3 sequence (DNA): TGTGCCAGCAGGACGGGCGGGGAGAACTACGAGCAGTACTTC. Its protein product is CASRTGGENYEQYF.